This T cell receptor beta chain was captured in a study of memory CD4+ T cells and cytomegalovirus serostatus. Method: immunoSEQ multiplex PCR; TCRdb's copy keeps in-frame clones and lacks some. Seen here are tens of thousands of clones, 75% to 80% observed once, and the top ten hold 4% to 5.5%. Single viable CD3+CD4+CD8-CD45RO+ cells were sorted as the memory CD4+ T cells. The CDR3 has 14 residues. Losses at the gene ends were 1 base for V and 5 bases for J; bases not matched to a gene: 0. The germline V gene encodes CDR1 MNHNS and CDR2 SASEGT. The sample consisted of memory CD4+ T cells from blood. This TCR was recovered from an adult in good health and CMV-seropositive. The V call is TRBV6-1, the J call TRBJ2-3; TRBD1 matches at 10 bases. The CDR3 sequence: CASSEGTGGDTQYF. The CDR3 DNA reads TGTGCCAGCAGTGAAGGGACAGGGGGAGATACGCAGTATTTT.